A selection of T cell receptor beta chains follows, all from one sample in a study of TIL therapy for anti-PD-1-resistant metastatic lung cancer. Sequenced by immunoSEQ multiplex PCR; TCRdb stores in-frame clones only, minus some. Here the sample spans approximately 45,000 clones, 65% to 80% being singletons. The sample consisted of blood, taken at baseline. The receptor set was obtained from an older man with non-small cell lung cancer. CDR3s include the opening cysteine and the closing phenylalanine or tryptophan. A D gene is named only where the DNA matches it firmly. Rows give clone size only sometimes, using once, few, many, or a class for an expanded clone.

>TRBJ2-7|TRBD2|-|TRBV27
TGTGCCAGCAGTACAAGCGGGAGCGGGTACGAGCAGTACTTC
CASSTSGSGYEQYF
>TRBJ1-6|-|-|TRBV5-4
TGTGCCAGCAGCTTGGGTCGTGACAGAAAGTTTTCACCCCTCCACTTT
CASSLGRDRKFSPLHF
>TRBJ1-1|-|-|TRBV6-5
TGTGCCAGCGTCCCCCGAGAGGCAGGTGAAGCTTTCTTT
CASVPREAGEAFF
>TRBJ1-5|TRBD1|-|TRBV28
TGTGCCAGCAGCCCGACAGGGAAAGGGAATCAGCCCCAGCATTTT
CASSPTGKGNQPQHF
>TRBJ2-7|TRBD1|-|TRBV6-1
TGTGCCAGCAGTGCCCCGGACAGGGGTGGCTACGAGCAGTACTTC
CASSAPDRGGYEQYF
>TRBJ2-1|TRBD1|-|TRBV6-5
TGTGCCAGCAGTTACTCGACAGGGGGCGGCGATGAGCAGTTCTTC
CASSYSTGGGDEQFF
>TRBJ1-3|-|-|TRBV5-1
TGCGCCAGCAGCGAGAGCTCTGGAAACACCATATATTTT
CASSESSGNTIYF
>TRBJ1-5|-|-|TRBV4-1
TGCGCCAGCAGCCAATACTGGAGTGCTGATCAGCCCCAGCATTTT
CASSQYWSADQPQHF
>TRBJ1-2|TRBD1|few|TRBV7-9
TGTGCCAGCAGCTTAGGGGAAGGGGGCGCGGAGGGCTACACCTTC
CASSLGEGGAEGYTF
>TRBJ1-2|TRBD1|-|TRBV19
TGTGCCAGTAGTGCGGACAGGGACTATGGCTACACCTTC
CASSADRDYGYTF
>TRBJ2-7|TRBD1|-|TRBV6-5
TGTGCCAGCAGCCCAGGGGGCAAGCAGTACTTC
CASSPGGKQYF
>TRBJ2-1|TRBD1|-|TRBV5-6
TGTGCCAGCAGCATATCCCGACAGGGGGCGGATGAGCAGTTCTTC
CASSISRQGADEQFF
>TRBJ2-3|-|-|TRBV9
TGTGCCAGCAGCGCCTTTCCGGCGGGAACACAGTATTTT
CASSAFPAGTQYF
>TRBJ1-2|TRBD1|-|TRBV6-1
TGTGCCACGCTAGACAGGGGGCGACATGGCTACACCTTC
CATLDRGRHGYTF
>TRBJ1-1|-|few|TRBV7-6
TGTGCCAGCAGCTTAGGAGTCGGCACTGAAGCTTTCTTT
CASSLGVGTEAFF
>TRBJ1-2|-|-|TRBV6-5
TGTGCCAGCAGGGCAGACGAGCCCTATGGCTACACCTTC
CASRADEPYGYTF
>TRBJ2-7|-|-|TRBV5-1
TGCGCCAGCAGCTTGGGGGAGAACGGCTACGAGCAGTACTTC
CASSLGENGYEQYF
>TRBJ1-6|-|-|TRBV13
TGTGCCAGCAGCTTTACAGCTCCCAATTCACCCCTCCACTTT
CASSFTAPNSPLHF
>TRBJ2-2|TRBD1|-|TRBV7-9
TGTGCCAGCAGCCCTCGACAGGGGCGGGCCGGGGAGCTGTTTTTT
CASSPRQGRAGELFF
>TRBJ2-2|TRBD2|-|TRBV7-3
TGTGCGACGGGACTAGCGGGACCCACCGGGGAGCTGTTTTTT
CATGLAGPTGELFF
>TRBJ2-7|-|-|TRBV5-1
TGCGCCAGCAGCCTGGGTGGCCTCTCCTACGAGCAGTACTTC
CASSLGGLSYEQYF
>TRBJ1-2|TRBD1|few|TRBV5-1
TGCGCCAGCAGCCTTATGGGAGGGGGCCTCTATGGCTACACCTTC
CASSLMGGGLYGYTF
>TRBJ2-7|TRBD1|-|TRBV6-6
TGTGCCAGCACCCGGGACAGCTCTATGTCCGAGCAGTACTTC
CASTRDSSMSEQYF